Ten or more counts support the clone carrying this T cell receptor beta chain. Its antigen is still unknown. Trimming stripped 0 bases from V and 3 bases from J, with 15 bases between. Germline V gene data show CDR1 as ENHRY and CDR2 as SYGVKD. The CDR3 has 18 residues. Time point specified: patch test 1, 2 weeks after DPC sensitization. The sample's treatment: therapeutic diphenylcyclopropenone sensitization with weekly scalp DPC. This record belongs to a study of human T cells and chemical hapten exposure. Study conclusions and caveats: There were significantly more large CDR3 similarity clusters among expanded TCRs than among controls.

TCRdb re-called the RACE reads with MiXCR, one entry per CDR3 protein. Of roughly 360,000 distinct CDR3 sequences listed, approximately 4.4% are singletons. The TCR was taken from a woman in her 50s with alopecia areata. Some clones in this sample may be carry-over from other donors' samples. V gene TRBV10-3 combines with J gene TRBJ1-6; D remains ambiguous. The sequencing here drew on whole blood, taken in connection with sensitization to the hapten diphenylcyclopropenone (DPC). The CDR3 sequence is CAISESRRAVDYNSPLHF. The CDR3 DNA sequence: TGTGCCATCAGTGAGTCGAGGCGGGCAGTCGACTATAATTCACCCCTCCACTTT.